This T cell receptor beta chain was captured by sequencing in a study of blood T cells in healthy people across ages. Germline CDR1 and CDR2: MNHEY and SMNVEV (reference sequence). Between the trimmed V and J ends, which lost 5 bases and 6 bases, there was a span of 11 bases. The CDR3 is 12 amino acids. A second about 6 to 12 cycle PCR used barcoded and J-beta primers. TCRdb reanalysed the 5' RACE reads using MiXCR and keeps one entry per CDR3 protein. The top ten clones hold 10% to 12% of a sample with roughly 1.6 million distinct CDR3 sequences, about 32% of them seen once. The rearrangement joins TRBV27 to TRBJ2-7; D is unclear. The sequence came from a woman aged 25 to 39 in good health. The sequenced sample was blood. In DNA, the CDR3 is TGTGCCAGCAGTACACGAGGCCTCGAGCAGTACTTC. Its protein is CASSTRGLEQYF.